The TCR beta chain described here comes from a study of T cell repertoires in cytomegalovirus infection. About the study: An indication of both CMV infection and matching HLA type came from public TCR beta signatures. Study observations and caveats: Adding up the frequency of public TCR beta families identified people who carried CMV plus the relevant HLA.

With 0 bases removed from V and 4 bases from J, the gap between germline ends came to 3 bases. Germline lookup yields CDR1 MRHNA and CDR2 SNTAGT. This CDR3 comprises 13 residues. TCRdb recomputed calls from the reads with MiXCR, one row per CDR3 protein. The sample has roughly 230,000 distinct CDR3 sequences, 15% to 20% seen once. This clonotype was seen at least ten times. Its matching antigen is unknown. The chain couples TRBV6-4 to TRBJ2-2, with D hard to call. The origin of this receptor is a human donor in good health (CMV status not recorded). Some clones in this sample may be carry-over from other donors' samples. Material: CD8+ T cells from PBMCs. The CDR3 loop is CASSDSGTGELFF. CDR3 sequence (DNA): TGTGCCAGCAGTGACTCGGGCACCGGGGAGCTGTTTTTT.